This TCR beta chain was captured in a study of cytomegalovirus exposure and HLA in healthy donors. Findings and caveats of the study: Some TCR beta chains (164 of them) were listed as cytomegalovirus-associated. Sequencing artifact likely explains a cluster of highly shared sequence variants. Among TCR beta chains of equal frequency, HLA-associated ones were more clonally expanded in a later analysis.

The donors (healthy individuals) were bone marrow donors. V was trimmed by 1 base and J by 6 bases, leaving 8 bases between them. CDR3 length: 13 amino acids. Germline V gene lookup returns CDR1 SGHDT and CDR2 YYEEEE. The study ran its PCR with 60 Vbeta and 13 Jbeta primers. TCRdb keeps only in-frame clones here, not all; method: immunoSEQ multiplex PCR. The sample has 55,000 to 75,000 clones, approximately 67% seen once. A note on this clone: The antigen remains undetermined.

This clonotype originated in a man aged 25-45 years in good health and CMV-seronegative. This rearrangement joins TRBV5-6 to TRBJ2-1; D is perhaps TRBD1 (7 bases). What was sequenced was PBMCs. CDR3 nucleotide sequence: TGTGCCAGCAGCTTGCAGGGGGGCAATGAGCAGTTCTTC. Translation: CASSLQGGNEQFF. The whole variable domain, filled in from reference TRBV5-6 and TRBJ2-1, reads DAGVTQSPTHLIKTRGQQVTLRCSPKSGHDTVSWYQQALGQGPQFIFQYYEEEERQRGNFPDRFSGHQFPNYSSELNVNALLLGDSALYLCASSLQGGNEQFFGPGTRLTVL.